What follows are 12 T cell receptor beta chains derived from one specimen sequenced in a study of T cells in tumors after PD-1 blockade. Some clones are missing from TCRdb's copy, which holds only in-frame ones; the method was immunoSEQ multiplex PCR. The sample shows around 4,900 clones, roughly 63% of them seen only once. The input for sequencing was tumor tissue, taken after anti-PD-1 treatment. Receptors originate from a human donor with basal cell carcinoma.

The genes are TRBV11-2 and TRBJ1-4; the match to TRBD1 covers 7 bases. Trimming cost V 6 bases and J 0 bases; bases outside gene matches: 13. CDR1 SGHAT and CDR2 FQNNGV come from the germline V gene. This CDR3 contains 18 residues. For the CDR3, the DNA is TGTGCCAGCAGTCGAGGGGTAGGGGGCGTTGCAACTAATGAAAAACTGTTTTTT. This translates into CASSRGVGGVATNEKLFF.

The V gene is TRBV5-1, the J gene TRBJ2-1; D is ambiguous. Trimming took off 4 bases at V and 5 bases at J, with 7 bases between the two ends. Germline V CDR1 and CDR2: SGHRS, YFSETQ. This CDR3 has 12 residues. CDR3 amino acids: CASSTTDNEQFF. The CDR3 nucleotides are TGCGCCAGCAGCACGACGGACAATGAGCAGTTCTTC.

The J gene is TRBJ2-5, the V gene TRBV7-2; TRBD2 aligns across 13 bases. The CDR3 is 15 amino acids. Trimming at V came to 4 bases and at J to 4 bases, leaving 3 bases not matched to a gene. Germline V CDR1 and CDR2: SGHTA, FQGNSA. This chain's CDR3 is CASSWRTSGRETQYF. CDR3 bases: TGTGCCAGCAGCTGGAGGACTAGCGGGAGAGAGACCCAGTACTTC.

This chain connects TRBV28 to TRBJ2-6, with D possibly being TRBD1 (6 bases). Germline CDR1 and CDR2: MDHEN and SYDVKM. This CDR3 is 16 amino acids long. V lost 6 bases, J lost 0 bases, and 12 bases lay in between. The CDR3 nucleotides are TGTGCCAGCAGGCCCGGGACACTCTCTGGGGCCAACGTCCTGACTTTC. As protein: CASRPGTLSGANVLTF.

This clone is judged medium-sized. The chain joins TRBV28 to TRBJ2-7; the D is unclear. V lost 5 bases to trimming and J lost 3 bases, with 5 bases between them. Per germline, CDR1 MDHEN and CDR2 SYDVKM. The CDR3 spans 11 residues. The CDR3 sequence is CASSAFYEQYF. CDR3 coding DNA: TGTGCCAGCAGTGCATTCTACGAGCAGTACTTC.

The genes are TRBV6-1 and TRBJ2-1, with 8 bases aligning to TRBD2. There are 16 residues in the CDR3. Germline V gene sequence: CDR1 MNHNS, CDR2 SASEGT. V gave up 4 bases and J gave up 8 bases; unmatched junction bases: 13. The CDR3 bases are TGTGCCAGCAGTGCTCCGGGAGCGGGAGCTATTGATGAGCAGTTCTTC. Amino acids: CASSAPGAGAIDEQFF.

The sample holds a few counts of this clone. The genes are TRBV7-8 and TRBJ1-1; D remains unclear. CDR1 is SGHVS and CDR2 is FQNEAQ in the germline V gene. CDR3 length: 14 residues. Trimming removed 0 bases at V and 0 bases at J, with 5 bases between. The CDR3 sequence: CASSLALLNTEAFF. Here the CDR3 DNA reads TGTGCCAGCAGCTTAGCCCTCTTGAACACTGAAGCTTTCTTT.

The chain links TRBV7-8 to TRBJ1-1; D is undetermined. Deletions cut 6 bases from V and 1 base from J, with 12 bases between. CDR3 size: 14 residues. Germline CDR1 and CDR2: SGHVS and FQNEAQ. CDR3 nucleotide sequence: TGTGCCAGCAGATCCGGACGGACGAACACTGAAGCTTTCTTT. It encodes CASRSGRTNTEAFF.

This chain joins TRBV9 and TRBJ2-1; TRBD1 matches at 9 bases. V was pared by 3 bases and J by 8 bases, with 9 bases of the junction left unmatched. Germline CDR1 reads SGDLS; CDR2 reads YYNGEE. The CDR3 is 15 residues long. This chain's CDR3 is CASSDAGTGIDEQFF. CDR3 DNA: TGTGCCAGCAGCGACGCGGGGACAGGGATAGATGAGCAGTTCTTC. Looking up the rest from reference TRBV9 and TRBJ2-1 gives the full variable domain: DSGVTQTPKHLITATGQRVTLRCSPRSGDLSVYWYQQSLDQGLQFLIQYYNGEERAKGNILERFSAQQFPDLHSELNLSSLELGDSALYFCASSDAGTGIDEQFFGPGTRLTVL.

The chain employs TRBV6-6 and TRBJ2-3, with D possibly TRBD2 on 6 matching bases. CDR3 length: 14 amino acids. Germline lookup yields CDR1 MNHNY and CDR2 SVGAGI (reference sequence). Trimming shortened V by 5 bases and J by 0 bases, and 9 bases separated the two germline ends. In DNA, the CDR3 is TGTGCCAGCAGTACGGGACTTAGCACAGATACGCAGTATTTT. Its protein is CASSTGLSTDTQYF.

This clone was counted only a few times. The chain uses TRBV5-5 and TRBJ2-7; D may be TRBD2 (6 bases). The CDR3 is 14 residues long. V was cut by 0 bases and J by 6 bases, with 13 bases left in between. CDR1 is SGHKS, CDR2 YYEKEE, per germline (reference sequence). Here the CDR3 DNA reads TGTGCCAGCAGCTTGGCGGGACTGAGCCTCGAGCAGTACTTC. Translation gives CASSLAGLSLEQYF.

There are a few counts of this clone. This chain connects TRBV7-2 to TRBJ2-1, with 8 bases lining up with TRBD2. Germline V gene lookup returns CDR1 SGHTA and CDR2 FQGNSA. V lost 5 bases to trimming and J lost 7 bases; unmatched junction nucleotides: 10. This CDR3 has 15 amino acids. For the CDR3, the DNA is TGTGCCAGCAGCCTAACTAGCGGAGCCCTTAATGAGCAGTTCTTC. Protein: CASSLTSGALNEQFF.